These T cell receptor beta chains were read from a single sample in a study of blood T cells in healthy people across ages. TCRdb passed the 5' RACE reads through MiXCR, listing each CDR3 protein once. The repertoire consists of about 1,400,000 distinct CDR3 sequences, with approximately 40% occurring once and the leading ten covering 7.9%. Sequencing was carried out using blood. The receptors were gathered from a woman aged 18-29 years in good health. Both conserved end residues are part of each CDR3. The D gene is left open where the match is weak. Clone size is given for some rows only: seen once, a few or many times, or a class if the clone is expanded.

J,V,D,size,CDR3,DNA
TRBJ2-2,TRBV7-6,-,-,CASSLQQVVTGELFF,TGTGCCAGCAGCTTACAACAGGTGGTGACCGGGGAGCTGTTTTTT
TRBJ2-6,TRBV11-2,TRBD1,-,CASSTGGEGANVLTF,TGTGCCAGCAGCACAGGGGGCGAGGGGGCCAACGTCCTGACTTTC
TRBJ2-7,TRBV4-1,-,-,CASSQEPLVSYEQYF,TGCGCCAGCAGCCAAGAACCCCTTGTTTCCTACGAGCAGTACTTC
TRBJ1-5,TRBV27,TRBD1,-,CASSAGQGLGNQPQHF,TGTGCCAGCAGTGCGGGACAGGGATTGGGCAATCAGCCCCAGCATTTT
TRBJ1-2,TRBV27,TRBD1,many,CASSASGQGYGYTF,TGTGCCAGCTCAGCATCGGGACAGGGCTATGGCTACACCTTC
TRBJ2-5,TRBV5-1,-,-,CASSAGSSQETQYF,TGCGCCAGCAGCGCCGGGAGTTCCCAAGAGACCCAGTACTTC
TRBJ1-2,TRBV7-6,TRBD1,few,CASSTGTGGYGYTF,TGTGCCAGCAGTACCGGGACAGGGGGCTATGGCTACACCTTC
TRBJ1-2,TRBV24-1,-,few,CATSDPSGTAYGYTF,TGTGCCACCAGTGATCCGTCCGGGACGGCGTATGGCTACACCTTC
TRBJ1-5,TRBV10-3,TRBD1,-,CAIRDRAEQPQHF,TGTGCCATCCGCGACAGGGCAGAGCAGCCCCAGCATTTT
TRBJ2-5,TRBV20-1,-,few,CSARDYLVEETQYF,TGCAGTGCTAGAGATTACCTGGTTGAGGAGACCCAGTACTTC
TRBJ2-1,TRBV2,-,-,CASSIASLGNEQFF,TGTGCCAGCAGCATAGCTAGCTTGGGGAATGAGCAGTTCTTC
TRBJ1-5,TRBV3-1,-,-,CASPRDNYQPQHF,TGTGCCAGCCCCCGGGACAACTATCAGCCCCAGCATTTT
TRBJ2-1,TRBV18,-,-,CASSPPVGRETQFF,TGTGCCAGCTCACCACCGGTAGGGCGAGAGACCCAGTTCTTC
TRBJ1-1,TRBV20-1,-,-,CSAETGGGTEAFF,TGCAGTGCTGAGACCGGGGGAGGCACTGAAGCTTTCTTT
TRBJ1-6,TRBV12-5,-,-,CASGLMTAGRGDSPLHF,TGTGCTAGTGGTTTGATGACGGCAGGACGGGGGGATTCACCCCTCCACTTT
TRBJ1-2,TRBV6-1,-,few,CAAYPEGGGIYGYTF,TGTGCCGCATACCCCGAGGGAGGAGGGATCTATGGCTACACCTTC
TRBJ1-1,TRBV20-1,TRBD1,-,CSAGGGSEAFF,TGCAGTGCGGGAGGGGGCTCTGAAGCTTTCTTT
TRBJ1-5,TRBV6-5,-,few,CASSQSGGGGQPQHF,TGTGCCAGCAGTCAAAGCGGAGGAGGAGGTCAGCCCCAGCATTTT
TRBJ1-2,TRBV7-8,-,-,CASSLGLKAHNGYTF,TGTGCCAGCAGCTTAGGCCTTAAAGCTCATAATGGCTACACCTTC
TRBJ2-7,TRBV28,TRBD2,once,CASSGGTLAGVSGEQYF,TGTGCCAGCAGTGGGGGAACTTTAGCGGGGGTGTCGGGGGAGCAGTACTTC
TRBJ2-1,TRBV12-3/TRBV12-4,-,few,CASSLITLSYNEQFF,TGTGCCAGCAGTTTAATAACCCTCTCCTACAATGAGCAGTTCTTC
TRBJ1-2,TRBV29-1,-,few,CSVEDTPYGYTF,TGCAGCGTTGAAGATACTCCCTATGGCTACACCTTC
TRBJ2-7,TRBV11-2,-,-,CASRGGYAYKQYF,TGTGCCAGCAGGGGCGGGTACGCCTACAAGCAGTACTTC
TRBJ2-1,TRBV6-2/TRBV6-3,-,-,CASSYSSTGSGRHNEQFF,TGTGCCAGCAGTTACTCGAGTACCGGAAGCGGGCGCCACAATGAGCAGTTCTTC
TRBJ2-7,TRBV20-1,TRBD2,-,CSATGTSGLYEQYF,TGCAGTGCCACTGGGACTAGCGGACTCTACGAGCAGTACTTC
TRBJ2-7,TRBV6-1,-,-,CASSGIRQAINYEQYF,TGTGCCAGCAGTGGGATAAGACAGGCTATCAACTACGAGCAGTACTTC
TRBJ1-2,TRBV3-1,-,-,CASSPGGVNYGYTF,TGTGCCAGCAGCCCCGGGGGCGTCAACTATGGCTACACCTTC
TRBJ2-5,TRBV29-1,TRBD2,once,CSVDTLAGGTGQYF,TGCAGCGTTGATACTCTAGCGGGAGGGACGGGGCAGTACTTC
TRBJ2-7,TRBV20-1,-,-,CSARLRDTYEQYF,TGCAGTGCTAGACTCCGGGACACCTACGAGCAGTACTTC
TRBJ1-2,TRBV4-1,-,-,CASSQEGAGYGYTF,TGCGCCAGCAGCCAAGAGGGGGCCGGCTATGGCTACACCTTC
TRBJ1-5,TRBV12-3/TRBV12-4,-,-,CASSSGQIQPQHF,TGTGCCAGCAGTTCTGGACAGATTCAGCCCCAGCATTTT
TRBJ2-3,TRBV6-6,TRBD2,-,CASSSPWERGSTDTQYF,TGTGCCAGCAGTTCCCCCTGGGAGCGGGGGAGCACAGATACGCAGTATTTT
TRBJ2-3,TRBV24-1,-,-,CATEEGDTDTQYF,TGTGCCACCGAGGAAGGGGACACAGATACGCAGTATTTT
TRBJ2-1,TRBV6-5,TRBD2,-,CASSYPPVAGVRNEQFF,TGTGCCAGCAGTTACCCCCCAGTAGCGGGGGTGAGGAATGAGCAGTTCTTC
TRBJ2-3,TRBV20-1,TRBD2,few,CSAPPSGGGTDTQYF,TGCAGTGCCCCCCCGTCGGGAGGGGGCACAGATACGCAGTATTTT